Each of the 21 T cell receptor beta chains below was sequenced from the same sample in a study of CD8 T cells in ankylosing spondylitis. TCRdb passed the 5' RACE reads through MiXCR, listing each CDR3 protein once. Among 37,000 or so distinct CDR3 sequences, approximately 15% were seen once, and the ten largest hold approximately 50%. Sequencing was done on a sample of blood. The source of these receptors is a male donor with ankylosing spondylitis or in good health (not recorded which).

Only a few counts were recorded for this clonotype. DNA for the CDR3: TGCGCCAGCAAGGCAGGGGGGGAAGAGACCCAGTACTTC. Its protein is CASKAGGEETQYF. V gene TRBV5-1 combines with J gene TRBJ2-5, with D perhaps given as TRBD1 or TRBD2 (7 bases each). Germline CDR1 and CDR2: SGHRS and YFSETQ. The CDR3 loop spans 13 amino acids. Trimming left V 6 bases short and J 3 bases short, with 12 bases between.

The chain recombines TRBV12-3 or TRBV12-4 with TRBJ2-7; D perhaps matches TRBD1 (6 bases). V was shortened by 6 bases and J by 6 bases, with 12 bases between the two germline ends. CDR3 length: 12 residues. For the CDR3, the DNA is TGTGCCAGCAGCCGGACAGTGCTCGAGCAGTACTTC. Translating gives CASSRTVLEQYF.

The genes are TRBV18 and TRBJ2-1; D not certain. This CDR3 comprises 13 residues. Germline CDR1 and CDR2: KGHSH and LQKENI. The V end was cut by 3 bases, the J end by 5 bases, with 8 bases between. CDR3 region: CASSPSPNNEQFF. CDR3 DNA sequence: TGTGCCAGCTCACCGTCCCCAAACAATGAGCAGTTCTTC. Looking up the rest from reference TRBV18 and TRBJ2-1 gives the full variable domain: NAGVMQNPRHLVRRRGQEARLRCSPMKGHSHVYWYRQLPEEGLKFMVYLQKENIIDESGMPKERFSAEFPKEGPSILRIQQVVRGDSAAYFCASSPSPNNEQFFGPGTRLTVL.

CDR3 in DNA: TGTGCCAGCAGTTACGGCCGGCGGGAGGACACTGAAGCTTTCTTT. This sequence encodes CASSYGRREDTEAFF. The chain couples TRBV6-2 or TRBV6-3 to TRBJ1-1; D remains ambiguous. Germline-derived CDR1 and CDR2 are MNHEY and SVGEGT. This CDR3 spans 15 amino acids. Deletions cut 2 bases from V and 3 bases from J, with 13 bases between.

In its sample, this clonotype was seen a few times. The V gene is TRBV29-1, the J gene TRBJ2-2; no reliable D call. Trimming took off 4 bases at V and 4 bases at J, with 10 bases between the two ends. The germline gives CDR1 SQVTM, CDR2 ANQGSEA. The CDR3 spans 13 residues. CDR3 sequence: CSVGRPSTGELFF. Here the CDR3 DNA reads TGCAGCGTTGGCAGGCCGAGCACCGGGGAGCTGTTTTTT.

The J gene is TRBJ2-1, the V gene TRBV21-1; the table's D call, TRBD2, was not checked against the DNA. TRBV21-1 is classified as a pseudogene. This CDR3 contains 19 residues. The CDR3 DNA follows: TGTGCCAGCAGCAAAGTTTACGAGCGGGAGTACCTCTCCTACAATGAGCAGTTCTTC. This gives the protein CASSKVYEREYLSYNEQFF.

This rearrangement joins TRBV5-1 to TRBJ1-1; tentative D call: TRBD1 (6 bases). Germline V gives CDR1 SGHRS, CDR2 YFSETQ. The ends were cut back, 0 bases at V and 3 bases at J, with 6 bases in the middle. The CDR3 runs 13 residues. The CDR3 reads CASSLDRDTEAFF. CDR3 bases: TGCGCCAGCAGCTTGGACAGGGACACTGAAGCTTTCTTT.

This sequence joins TRBV4-1 and TRBJ2-2; maybe TRBD1 (8 bases). V lost 4 bases, J lost 7 bases, and 19 bases lay in between. There are 16 residues in the CDR3. Germline loops: CDR1 MGHRA, CDR2 YSYEKL. The CDR3 loop is CASSPGQGGADGELFF. The CDR3 nucleotides are TGCGCCAGCAGCCCAGGACAGGGAGGGGCGGACGGGGAGCTGTTTTTT.

In this sample, this clonotype turned up a few times. This chain uses TRBV14 with TRBJ2-2; the D is unclear. V lost 4 bases to trimming and J lost 4 bases, with 13 bases between them. The V gene's germline CDR1 is SGHDN and CDR2 FVKESK. The CDR3 runs to 15 residues. This chain's CDR3 is CASSRIKSGTGELFF. DNA for the CDR3: TGTGCCAGCAGCCGGATTAAATCGGGCACCGGGGAGCTGTTTTTT.

This clonotype was detected only a few times. The rearrangement joins TRBV7-2 to TRBJ2-2; the D call may be TRBD1 or TRBD2 (6 bases each). The CDR3 is made up of 16 amino acids. CDR1 is SGHTA and CDR2 is FQGNSA in the germline V gene. V dropped 1 base and J dropped 0 bases, with 9 bases sitting between them. CDR3 nucleotides: TGTGCCAGCAGCTTAGAGGGGGGACCGAACACCGGGGAGCTGTTTTTT. Protein: CASSLEGGPNTGELFF.

The chain joins TRBV24-1 to TRBJ2-2; tentatively, D is TRBD1 (6 bases). This CDR3 is 15 amino acids long. The V gene's germline CDR1 is KGHDR and CDR2 SFDVKD. The V and J ends lost 2 bases and 2 bases respectively, with 8 bases between them. CDR3 residues: CATSDWTANTGELFF. In nucleotides, the CDR3 is TGTGCCACCAGTGATTGGACAGCTAACACCGGGGAGCTGTTTTTT.

The rearrangement links TRBV7-9 to TRBJ1-1; no definite D call. Germline CDR1 and CDR2: SEHNR and FQNEAQ (reference sequence). This CDR3 comprises 13 residues. V was trimmed by 5 bases and J by 4 bases, leaving 11 bases between them. The CDR3 DNA reads TGTGCCAGCAGCCCCCGCAGAATCACTGAAGCTTTCTTT. Amino acid sequence: CASSPRRITEAFF.

The V call is TRBV6-2 or TRBV6-3, the J call TRBJ2-1; 9 nucleotides agree with TRBD2. The germline V gene has CDR1 MNHEY and CDR2 SVGEGT. The CDR3 runs to 16 residues. J gave up 2 bases and V 0 bases, and 2 bases lay outside the gene matches. Here the CDR3 reads CASSYSGGRAYNEQFF. For the CDR3, the DNA is TGTGCCAGCAGTTACTCTGGCGGGAGGGCCTACAATGAGCAGTTCTTC.

A few counts support this clonotype. V usage is TRBV27 and J usage is TRBJ2-4; 7 nucleotides match TRBD2. V shed 6 bases and J 4 bases; nucleotides not matched to a gene: 6. Germline loops: CDR1 MNHEY, CDR2 SMNVEV (reference sequence). This CDR3 has 14 residues. The CDR3 sequence: CASRASGLKNIQYF. CDR3 in DNA: TGTGCCAGCAGGGCTAGCGGCCTAAAAAACATTCAGTACTTC.

This clonotype was seen a handful of times. The chain links TRBV5-5 to TRBJ1-2; 9 nucleotides agree with TRBD1. The junction had 6 bases not matched to a gene; V was cut back by 4 bases and J by 2 bases. The CDR3 spans 15 residues. Germline V gene data show CDR1 as SGHKS and CDR2 as YYEKEE (reference sequence). CDR3 nucleotides: TGTGCCAGCAGCCAGGGACAGGGAGGCAACTATGGCTACACCTTC. Translating gives CASSQGQGGNYGYTF.

This clonotype was counted many times. The junction departs from germline at one end; a sequencing error may be responsible. The chain has TRBV7-9 and TRBJ1-5, with 8 nucleotides matching TRBD1. Germline V lookup: CDR1 SEHNR, CDR2 FQNEAQ (reference sequence). The CDR3 covers 13 residues. The CDR3 bases are TGTGCCAGCACCGGGACAGGCAATGAGCCCCAGCATTTT. This codes for CASTGTGNEPQHF. Drawing the rest from reference TRBV7-9 and TRBJ1-5, the complete variable domain is DTGVSQNPRHKITKRGQNVTFRCDPISEHNRLYWYRQTLGQGPEFLTYFQNEAQLEKSRLLSDRFSAERPKGSFSTLEIQRTEQGDSAMYLCASTGTGNEPQHFGDGTRLSIL.

This clonotype appeared a few times. The J gene is TRBJ2-5, the V gene TRBV12-3 or TRBV12-4, with D maybe TRBD1 (6 bases). The CDR3 has 15 residues. Trimming took 0 bases from V and 4 from J, leaving 12 bases between them. The CDR3 DNA reads as TGTGCCAGCAGTTTAGCGACGCCAGGGGTAGAGACCCAGTACTTC. Protein product: CASSLATPGVETQYF.

This clonotype was found a few times. The chain is built from TRBV28 and TRBJ2-1, with TRBD2 matching 7 bases. Germline lookup yields CDR1 MDHEN and CDR2 SYDVKM. The CDR3 spans 15 residues. Germline trimming cut 5 bases from V and 8 bases from J; bases unmatched to any gene: 12. CDR3 coding DNA: TGTGCCAGCAGTCCCCGGGGCGGGAGCGTCCATGAGCAGTTCTTC. Residues: CASSPRGGSVHEQFF.

This clonotype was detected only a few times. The V call is TRBV19, the J call TRBJ2-2, with D perhaps assigned TRBD1 or TRBD2 (5 bases each). Trimming left V 3 bases short and J 6 bases short, with 14 bases between. The germline V gene has CDR1 LNHDA and CDR2 SQIVND (reference sequence). This CDR3 has 15 amino acids. The CDR3 reads CASSINTLGAGELFF. DNA of the CDR3: TGTGCCAGTAGTATTAACACATTGGGGGCCGGGGAGCTGTTTTTT.

The rearrangement joins TRBV19 to TRBJ2-5, with a possible D match to TRBD2 (6 bases). The CDR3 totals 14 residues. Germline V CDR1 and CDR2: LNHDA, SQIVND (reference sequence). Deletions cut 3 bases from V and 5 bases from J, with 13 bases between. The CDR3 is CASSISRGYETQYF. CDR3 nucleotides: TGTGCCAGTAGTATCTCGCGGGGATACGAGACCCAGTACTTC.

This clonotype was picked up a small number of times. The chain recombines TRBV12-3 or TRBV12-4 with TRBJ2-1; D unresolved. CDR3 length: 14 residues. V lost 3 bases and J lost 7, with 13 bases in between. CDR3 sequence reads: CASSFGPKSNEQFF. For the CDR3, the DNA is TGTGCCAGCAGTTTCGGGCCGAAGTCGAATGAGCAGTTCTTC.